The next 5 T cell receptor beta chains were all read from a single sample in a study of blood T cells in healthy people across ages. A second PCR, run for about 7 to 12 cycles, used a sample-barcoded 5' primer plus a J-beta primer mix. TCRdb re-derived calls from the 5' RACE reads in MiXCR, one entry per CDR3 protein. The sample lists almost 1 million distinct CDR3 sequences, 51% seen once, with about 22% in the top ten. Sequencing input: blood. All receptors come from a woman aged 55-70 years in good health.

The J gene is TRBJ2-5, the V gene TRBV20-1; TRBD2 aligns across 13 bases. V shed 3 bases and J 5 bases; nucleotides not matched to a gene: 6. Per germline, CDR1 DFQATT and CDR2 SNEGSKA (reference sequence). The CDR3 runs to 15 residues. The CDR3 loop is CSASRTSGRDETQYF. CDR3 bases: TGCAGTGCTAGTAGAACTAGCGGGAGGGACGAGACCCAGTACTTC.

This clonotype turned up a few times. The rearrangement joins TRBV6-2 or TRBV6-3 to TRBJ2-3; D uncertain. The length of the CDR3 is 14 residues. V was trimmed by 6 bases and J by 6 bases, leaving 16 bases between them. Germline V gene sequence: CDR1 MNHEY, CDR2 SVGEGT. The CDR3 DNA reads TGTGCCAGCAGCAAGGTCTTCCCCGCGGATACGCAGTATTTT. It is translated as CASSKVFPADTQYF.

The chain carries TRBV6-5 and TRBJ2-4; D ambiguous. The J call may be incorrect, as the DNA end agrees better with TRBJ2-7. The CDR3 is 14 amino acids. Germline lookup yields CDR1 MNHEY and CDR2 SVGAGI. The CDR3 spells CASSYSGNPYEQYF. In nucleotides, the CDR3 is TGTGCCAGCAGTTACTCCGGCAACCCCTACGAGCAGTACTTC.

J is TRBJ2-1 and V is TRBV20-1; D may be TRBD1 (5 bases). Between the trimmed V and J ends, which lost 2 bases and 6 bases, there was a span of 17 bases. From germline, CDR1 is DFQATT and CDR2 SNEGSKA (reference sequence). The CDR3 loop spans 15 amino acids. As DNA, the CDR3 is TGCAGTGCTAGACTCCCGGACCTAGGGGCCAATGAGCAGTTCTTC. This translates into CSARLPDLGANEQFF.

In its sample, this clonotype was seen a few times. This chain joins TRBV4-1 and TRBJ2-1, with D possibly matching TRBD1 (6 bases). The CDR3 is 14 residues long. Germline V gives CDR1 MGHRA, CDR2 YSYEKL. V was cut by 4 bases and J by 15 bases, with 22 bases left in between. In DNA, the CDR3 is TGCGCCAGCAGCCGCATACAGGGCCCTATTAGTAGGTTCTTC. The encoded protein is CASSRIQGPISRFF.